A selection of T cell receptor beta chains follows, all from one sample in a study of breast tumors, draining lymph nodes, adjacent tissues. TCRdb re-called the multiplex PCR reads with MiXCR, one entry per CDR3 protein. The sample has some 200,000 distinct CDR3 sequences, around 29% seen once. The sequencing sample was made of axillary lymph node tissue. The source of these receptors is a female donor with breast cancer. Some clones in this sample may be carry-over from other donors' samples. CDR3s include the opening cysteine and the closing phenylalanine or tryptophan. Fields, in order: V gene, D gene, J gene, clone size, CDR3 DNA, CDR3 protein. The D gene is left open where the match is weak. Clone size appears in some rows only: once, few, many, or a class for an expanded clone.

v_gene: TRBV6-5
d_gene: TRBD1
j_gene: TRBJ2-2
abundance: many
CDR3nt: TGTGCCAGCAGCCCTCCGGGACAGGGGACCGGGGAGCTGTTTTTT
CDR3aa: CASSPPGQGTGELFF

v_gene: TRBV20-1
d_gene: NA
j_gene: TRBJ2-1
abundance: many
CDR3nt: TGCAGTGCTAGAGATGTGGCGGAAATTAATGAGCAGTTCTTC
CDR3aa: CSARDVAEINEQFF

v_gene: TRBV7-9
d_gene: NA
j_gene: TRBJ2-2
abundance: many
CDR3nt: TGTGCCAGCAGCCTTAAAAGGGCCGGGGAGCTGTTTTTT
CDR3aa: CASSLKRAGELFF

v_gene: TRBV5-1
d_gene: TRBD1
j_gene: TRBJ2-5
abundance: many
CDR3nt: TGCGCCAGCAGCCCGACAGGGGGAAAGACCCAGTACTTC
CDR3aa: CASSPTGGKTQYF

v_gene: TRBV7-3
d_gene: TRBD2
j_gene: TRBJ2-2
abundance: many
CDR3nt: TGTGCCAGCAGCTTAGGGGGAGCGGGAAACACCGGGGAGCTGTTTTTT
CDR3aa: CASSLGGAGNTGELFF

v_gene: TRBV18
d_gene: TRBD2
j_gene: TRBJ2-1
abundance: NA
CDR3nt: TGTGCCAGCTCACCCCAGACTAGCGGGGGGTACAATGAGCAGTTCTTC
CDR3aa: CASSPQTSGGYNEQFF

v_gene: TRBV6-1
d_gene: TRBD1
j_gene: TRBJ2-7
abundance: once
CDR3nt: TGTGCCAGTCGCCCGCTGACAGGGACCAACGAGCAGTACTTC
CDR3aa: CASRPLTGTNEQYF

v_gene: TRBV4-3
d_gene: NA
j_gene: TRBJ1-6
abundance: many
CDR3nt: TGCGCCAGCAGCCAGGACCCCGACCCGTCCCATAATTCACCCCTCCACTTT
CDR3aa: CASSQDPDPSHNSPLHF

v_gene: TRBV7-7
d_gene: TRBD1
j_gene: TRBJ2-5
abundance: NA
CDR3nt: TGTGCTAGCAGCTTGACAGGGGGTCTGTACCAAGAGACCCAGTACTTC
CDR3aa: CASSLTGGLYQETQYF

v_gene: TRBV5-1
d_gene: TRBD2
j_gene: TRBJ2-3
abundance: many
CDR3nt: TGCGCCGGAGCGACTAGCGGGCTGACAGATACGCAGTATTTT
CDR3aa: CAGATSGLTDTQYF

v_gene: TRBV30
d_gene: TRBD2
j_gene: TRBJ2-7
abundance: many
CDR3nt: TGTGCCTGGAGGGTAAGCGGGAGTCTCTACGAGCAGTACTTC
CDR3aa: CAWRVSGSLYEQYF

v_gene: TRBV12-3/TRBV12-4
d_gene: NA
j_gene: TRBJ2-5
abundance: few
CDR3nt: TGTGCCAGCAGTTTGTCCAGGGAAGAGACCCAGTACTTC
CDR3aa: CASSLSREETQYF

v_gene: TRBV2
d_gene: NA
j_gene: TRBJ2-1
abundance: many
CDR3nt: TGTGCCAGCAGCGCACTTAGCTCCTACAATGAGCAGTTCTTC
CDR3aa: CASSALSSYNEQFF

v_gene: TRBV20-1
d_gene: TRBD2
j_gene: TRBJ2-1
abundance: many
CDR3nt: TGCAGTGCCAGGACTAGCGGGAGTTATGAGCAGTTCTTC
CDR3aa: CSARTSGSYEQFF

v_gene: TRBV6-2/TRBV6-3
d_gene: TRBD1
j_gene: TRBJ1-5
abundance: many
CDR3nt: TGTGCCAGCAGTGATACCGGGACAGGGATAGGGCAGCCCCAGCATTTT
CDR3aa: CASSDTGTGIGQPQHF

v_gene: TRBV25-1
d_gene: TRBD2
j_gene: TRBJ2-7
abundance: many
CDR3nt: TGTGCCAGCAGCCGGACTAGCGGGCTCTACGAGCAGTACTTC
CDR3aa: CASSRTSGLYEQYF

v_gene: TRBV4-1
d_gene: NA
j_gene: TRBJ2-3
abundance: many
CDR3nt: TGCGCCAGCAGCCAAGTGGCGGGTACGCAGTATTTT
CDR3aa: CASSQVAGTQYF

v_gene: TRBV6-6
d_gene: TRBD1
j_gene: TRBJ2-7
abundance: many
CDR3nt: TGTGCCAGCAGTTACCCAGGGACAGGCTCCTACGAGCAGTACTTC
CDR3aa: CASSYPGTGSYEQYF

v_gene: TRBV24-1
d_gene: NA
j_gene: TRBJ2-1
abundance: NA
CDR3nt: TGTGCCAGCAGCGACCTTGACTACTCCTACAATGAGCAGTTCTTC
CDR3aa: CASSDLDYSYNEQFF

v_gene: TRBV2
d_gene: TRBD1
j_gene: TRBJ1-6
abundance: NA
CDR3nt: TGTGCCAGCAGTAGACTAGCGGGACAGGATAATTCACCCCTCCACTTT
CDR3aa: CASSRLAGQDNSPLHF

v_gene: TRBV20-1
d_gene: NA
j_gene: TRBJ1-3
abundance: NA
CDR3nt: TGCAGTGCAACTGGAAGCTCTGGAAACACCATATATTTT
CDR3aa: CSATGSSGNTIYF

v_gene: TRBV10-3
d_gene: NA
j_gene: TRBJ1-2
abundance: many
CDR3nt: TGTGCCATCAGTGAGTATGGCAGGGGAAAGAATGGCTACACCTTC
CDR3aa: CAISEYGRGKNGYTF

v_gene: TRBV10-2
d_gene: TRBD2
j_gene: TRBJ2-5
abundance: many
CDR3nt: TGCGCCAGCAGTATATACGGGACTAGCGGGAGGGAGACCCAGTACTTC
CDR3aa: CASSIYGTSGRETQYF

v_gene: TRBV15
d_gene: TRBD1
j_gene: TRBJ2-3
abundance: many
CDR3nt: TGTGCCACCAGCTTACGACAGGGATCCACAGATACGCAGTATTTT
CDR3aa: CATSLRQGSTDTQYF

v_gene: TRBV10-3
d_gene: NA
j_gene: TRBJ1-2
abundance: few
CDR3nt: TGTGCCATCAGGGGGGAGGACCTATGGCTCGGCTACACCTTC
CDR3aa: CAIRGEDLWLGYTF

v_gene: TRBV19
d_gene: TRBD2
j_gene: TRBJ2-6
abundance: NA
CDR3nt: TGTGCCAGTAGCTTAGGACTAGCGGGAGGGACAACTGGGGCCAACGTCCTGACTTTC
CDR3aa: CASSLGLAGGTTGANVLTF

v_gene: TRBV10-3
d_gene: TRBD1
j_gene: TRBJ1-4
abundance: NA
CDR3nt: TGTGCCATCGGAGCGGACAGGGGAAATGAAAAACTGTTTTTT
CDR3aa: CAIGADRGNEKLFF

v_gene: TRBV2
d_gene: NA
j_gene: TRBJ2-5
abundance: many
CDR3nt: TGTGCCAGCAGTGAAGAGTTGGACGCAGAGACCCAGTACTTC
CDR3aa: CASSEELDAETQYF

v_gene: TRBV12-3/TRBV12-4
d_gene: NA
j_gene: TRBJ2-2
abundance: many
CDR3nt: TGTGCCAGCAGTTCCTACAGGGGGGGGAACACCGGGGAGCTGTTTTTT
CDR3aa: CASSSYRGGNTGELFF

v_gene: TRBV7-2
d_gene: NA
j_gene: TRBJ1-5
abundance: many
CDR3nt: TGTGCCAGCAGCTTAGACGGAGCTGGTCCCCAGCATTTT
CDR3aa: CASSLDGAGPQHF

v_gene: TRBV5-4
d_gene: NA
j_gene: TRBJ2-7
abundance: many
CDR3nt: TGTGCCAGCAGCTTGGCGGGGGCAGGGAACACCTACGAGCAGTACTTC
CDR3aa: CASSLAGAGNTYEQYF

v_gene: TRBV19
d_gene: NA
j_gene: TRBJ2-7
abundance: many
CDR3nt: TGTGCCAGTAGTATAGGCCACGAGGAAGGTCGCGAGCAGTACTTC
CDR3aa: CASSIGHEEGREQYF

v_gene: TRBV3-1
d_gene: TRBD1
j_gene: TRBJ2-6
abundance: few
CDR3nt: TGTGCCAGCAGCCGAACAGGGGGCACTGGGGCCAACGTCCTGACTTTC
CDR3aa: CASSRTGGTGANVLTF

v_gene: TRBV10-2
d_gene: NA
j_gene: TRBJ1-3
abundance: many
CDR3nt: TGCGCCAGCAGTGCTTACAGATCGAGCTCTGGAAACACCATATATTTT
CDR3aa: CASSAYRSSSGNTIYF

v_gene: TRBV7-6
d_gene: NA
j_gene: TRBJ2-5
abundance: many
CDR3nt: TGTGCCAGCAGTCCGGCAGGGTGGCATCAGACCCAGTACTTC
CDR3aa: CASSPAGWHQTQYF

v_gene: TRBV4-2
d_gene: TRBD2
j_gene: TRBJ2-7
abundance: many
CDR3nt: TGTGCCAGCAGCCTGCACCGGGGACTAGCGGGGGGCCAAGGGACCTACGAGCAGTACTTC
CDR3aa: CASSLHRGLAGGQGTYEQYF

v_gene: TRBV12-3/TRBV12-4
d_gene: TRBD2
j_gene: TRBJ2-3
abundance: many
CDR3nt: TGTGCCAGCAGGCCCCGCGGCGGACTAGCGTCAGATACGCAGTATTTT
CDR3aa: CASRPRGGLASDTQYF

v_gene: TRBV7-3
d_gene: NA
j_gene: TRBJ2-5
abundance: many
CDR3nt: TGTGCCAGCAGCCGTGCAGGAGAAGAGACCCAGTACTTC
CDR3aa: CASSRAGEETQYF

v_gene: TRBV4-2
d_gene: NA
j_gene: TRBJ1-3
abundance: many
CDR3nt: TGTGCCAGCAGCCAAGTAGTGCCCTCTGGAAACACCATATATTTT
CDR3aa: CASSQVVPSGNTIYF

v_gene: TRBV7-9
d_gene: NA
j_gene: TRBJ1-5
abundance: many
CDR3nt: TGTGCCAGCAGCTCTACAGGGAGAGAAGGTCAGCCCCAGCATTTT
CDR3aa: CASSSTGREGQPQHF

v_gene: TRBV2
d_gene: NA
j_gene: TRBJ1-1
abundance: many
CDR3nt: TGTGCCAGCAGCGCCGTGGAGGGGACTGAAGCTTTCTTT
CDR3aa: CASSAVEGTEAFF

v_gene: TRBV9
d_gene: NA
j_gene: TRBJ2-5
abundance: many
CDR3nt: TGTGCCAGCAGCGTAGGGGGCCCCCAAGAGACCCAGTACTTC
CDR3aa: CASSVGGPQETQYF

v_gene: TRBV7-3
d_gene: TRBD1
j_gene: TRBJ1-1
abundance: few
CDR3nt: TGTGCCAGCAGCCCCCTGGGACAGGGCACTGAAGCTTTCTTT
CDR3aa: CASSPLGQGTEAFF

v_gene: TRBV20-1
d_gene: NA
j_gene: TRBJ1-2
abundance: many
CDR3nt: TGCAGTGCTAGCGCGCCGTCAACGACCACCTTTAACTATGGCTACACCTTC
CDR3aa: CSASAPSTTTFNYGYTF

v_gene: TRBV5-1
d_gene: NA
j_gene: TRBJ1-1
abundance: once
CDR3nt: TGCGCCAGCAGAAGGGTTGGGTCCGGGGACACTGAAGCTGTCTTT
CDR3aa: CASRRVGSGDTEAVF

v_gene: TRBV20-1
d_gene: NA
j_gene: TRBJ2-5
abundance: NA
CDR3nt: TGCAGTGCTATGGGCGGTCTGGGGAGGGAGACCCAGTACTTC
CDR3aa: CSAMGGLGRETQYF

v_gene: TRBV2
d_gene: NA
j_gene: TRBJ2-5
abundance: NA
CDR3nt: TGTGCCAGCAGTGTAACCATAGCAGGGGATGAGACCCAGTACTTC
CDR3aa: CASSVTIAGDETQYF

v_gene: TRBV20-1
d_gene: TRBD2
j_gene: TRBJ2-3
abundance: many
CDR3nt: TGCAGTGCTGGCCAAGGCGGGGGGGCAGAAGATACGCAGTATTTT
CDR3aa: CSAGQGGGAEDTQYF

v_gene: TRBV6-5
d_gene: TRBD2
j_gene: TRBJ2-3
abundance: many
CDR3nt: TGTGCCACTACCACTGGACTAGCGGGAGGTACGCAGTATTTT
CDR3aa: CATTTGLAGGTQYF

v_gene: TRBV2
d_gene: NA
j_gene: TRBJ1-2
abundance: NA
CDR3nt: TGTGCCAGCAGCCCGCAGGAGAGCTATGGCTACACCTTC
CDR3aa: CASSPQESYGYTF

v_gene: TRBV2
d_gene: NA
j_gene: TRBJ2-3
abundance: NA
CDR3nt: TGTGCCAGCAGGCTGGGGACAGCGGGAGATACGCAGTATTTT
CDR3aa: CASRLGTAGDTQYF